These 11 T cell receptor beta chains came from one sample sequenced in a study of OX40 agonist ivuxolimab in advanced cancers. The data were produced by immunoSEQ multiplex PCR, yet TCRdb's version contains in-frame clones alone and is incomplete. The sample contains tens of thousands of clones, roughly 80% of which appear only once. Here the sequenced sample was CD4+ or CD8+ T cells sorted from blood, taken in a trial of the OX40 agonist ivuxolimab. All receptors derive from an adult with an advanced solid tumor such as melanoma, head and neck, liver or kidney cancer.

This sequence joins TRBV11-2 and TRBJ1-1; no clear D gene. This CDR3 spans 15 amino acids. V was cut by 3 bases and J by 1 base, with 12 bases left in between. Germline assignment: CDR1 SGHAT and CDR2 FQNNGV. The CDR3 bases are TGTGCCAGCAGCTTTACGTTGGCAGGGAACACTGAAGCTTTCTTT. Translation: CASSFTLAGNTEAFF.

For the CDR3, the DNA is TGTGCCAGCAGCTTAGTCGGACTAGCGGGAGGGACAGGGGAGACCCAGTACTTC. It specifies CASSLVGLAGGTGETQYF. V gene TRBV7-3 combines with J gene TRBJ2-5, with 15 positions matching TRBD2. V was pared by 2 bases and J by 5 bases, with 9 bases of the junction left unmatched. CDR1 is SGHTA, CDR2 FQGTGA, per germline. This CDR3 is 18 amino acids long.

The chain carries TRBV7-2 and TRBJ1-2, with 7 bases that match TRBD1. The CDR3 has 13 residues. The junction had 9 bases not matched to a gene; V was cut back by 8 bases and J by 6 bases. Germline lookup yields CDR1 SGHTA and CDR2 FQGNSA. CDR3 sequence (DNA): TGTGCCAGCGCCCCGAGGGGGCAGGATGGCTACACCTTC. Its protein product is CASAPRGQDGYTF.

The CDR3 coding sequence is TGTGCCAGCAGCTGGACTAGCGGGGCAGATACGCAGTATTTT. Translating it yields CASSWTSGADTQYF. The chain joins TRBV7-2 to TRBJ2-3, with 12 bases fitting TRBD2. The CDR3 spans 14 residues. V dropped 4 bases and J dropped 4; count of bases not matched to a gene: 0. Germline V gives CDR1 SGHTA, CDR2 FQGNSA.

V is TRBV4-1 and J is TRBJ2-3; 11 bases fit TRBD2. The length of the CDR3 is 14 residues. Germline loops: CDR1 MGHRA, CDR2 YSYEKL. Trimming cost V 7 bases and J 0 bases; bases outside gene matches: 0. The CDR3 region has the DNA TGCGCCAGCACTAGCGGGAGGAGCACAGATACGCAGTATTTT. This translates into CASTSGRSTDTQYF.

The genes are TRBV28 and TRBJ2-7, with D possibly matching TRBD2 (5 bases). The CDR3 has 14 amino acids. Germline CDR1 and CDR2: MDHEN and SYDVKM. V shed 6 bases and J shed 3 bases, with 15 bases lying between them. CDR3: CASSYQGLIYEQYF. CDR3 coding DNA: TGTGCCAGCAGCTACCAAGGACTTATCTACGAGCAGTACTTC. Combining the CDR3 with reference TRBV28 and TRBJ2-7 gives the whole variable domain DVKVTQSSRYLVKRTGEKVFLECVQDMDHENMFWYRQDPGLGLRLIYFSYDVKMKEKGDIPEGYSVSREKKERFSLILESASTNQTSMYLCASSYQGLIYEQYFGPGTRLTVT.

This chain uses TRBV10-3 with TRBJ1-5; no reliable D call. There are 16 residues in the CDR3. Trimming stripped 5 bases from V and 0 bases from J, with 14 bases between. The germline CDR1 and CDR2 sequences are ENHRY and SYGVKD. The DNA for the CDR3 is TGTGCCATCAGTAAAACATTGCAAAATAGCAATCAGCCCCAGCATTTT. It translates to CAISKTLQNSNQPQHF.

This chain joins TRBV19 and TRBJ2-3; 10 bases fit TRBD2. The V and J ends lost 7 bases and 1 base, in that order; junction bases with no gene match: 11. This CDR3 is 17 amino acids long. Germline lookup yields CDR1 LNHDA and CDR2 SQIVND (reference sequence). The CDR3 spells CASMRGAGGPGTDTQYF. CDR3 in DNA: TGTGCCAGTATGAGGGGAGCGGGAGGGCCTGGCACAGATACGCAGTATTTT. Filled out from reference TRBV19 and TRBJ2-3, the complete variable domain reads DGGITQSPKYLFRKEGQNVTLSCEQNLNHDAMYWYRQDPGQGLRLIYYSQIVNDFQKGDIAEGYSVSREKKESFPLTVTSAQKNPTAFYLCASMRGAGGPGTDTQYFGPGTRLTVL.

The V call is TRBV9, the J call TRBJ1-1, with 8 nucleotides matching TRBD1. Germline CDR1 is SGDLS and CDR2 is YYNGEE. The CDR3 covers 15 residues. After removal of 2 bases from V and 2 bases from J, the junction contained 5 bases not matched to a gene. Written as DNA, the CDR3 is TGTGCCAGCAGCGTGCAGGGGGCGCGTAACACTGAAGCTTTCTTT. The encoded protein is CASSVQGARNTEAFF.

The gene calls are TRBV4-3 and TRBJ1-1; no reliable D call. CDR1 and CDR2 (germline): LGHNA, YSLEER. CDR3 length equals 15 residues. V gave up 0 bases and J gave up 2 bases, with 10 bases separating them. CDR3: CASSQETWSNTEAFF. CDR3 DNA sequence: TGCGCCAGCAGCCAAGAAACCTGGAGTAACACTGAAGCTTTCTTT.

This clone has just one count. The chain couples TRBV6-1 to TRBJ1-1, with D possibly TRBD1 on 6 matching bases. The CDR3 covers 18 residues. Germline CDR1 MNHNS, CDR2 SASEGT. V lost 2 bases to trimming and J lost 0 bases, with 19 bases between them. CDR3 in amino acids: CASSERGAGQTMNTEAFF. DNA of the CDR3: TGTGCCAGCAGTGAAAGGGGGGCTGGACAGACTATGAACACTGAAGCTTTCTTT.